These 18 T cell receptor beta chains came from one sample sequenced in a study of radiation and T cells in renal cell carcinoma (dated by TCRdb to about 2020). Receptor libraries were prepared by the immunoSEQ multiplex PCR assay. In its TCRdb copy, this immuneACCESS table keeps in-frame sequences only and misses some clones. Where compared with another copy, unresolved V genes explain less than half of these, and the others have no known cause. Counted in this sample were 90,000 to 100,000 clones; around 80% of them appeared once. The top ten clones comprise roughly 7.9% of the sample. The label giving this sample's time point can be read as: blood 4 weeks post-SBRT, at nephrectomy. The intended sense of this specimen's treatment or condition label: 15 Gy SBRT to primary tumor, nephrectomy 4 weeks later. Here the sequenced sample was blood, taken from a patient whose treatment included radiotherapy and nephrectomy. All receptors come from a man in his 60s with renal cell carcinoma.

This chain uses TRBV6-5 with TRBJ2-5, with D perhaps TRBD2 (5 bases). Germline V gives CDR1 MNHEY, CDR2 SVGAGI. This CDR3 is built from 13 residues. Between the trimmed V and J ends, which lost 10 bases and 2 bases, there was a span of 14 bases. This CDR3 is CATLKAEQETQYF. The CDR3 DNA reads TGTGCCACCCTTAAAGCGGAACAAGAGACCCAGTACTTC.

In DNA form, the CDR3 reads TGTGCCAGCAGTTACTCCCGTGGGAGCCACGGCGATACGCAGTATTTT. This gives the protein CASSYSRGSHGDTQYF. The genes are TRBV6-5 and TRBJ2-3; D is possibly TRBD2 (5 bases). Between the trimmed V and J ends, which lost 0 bases and 6 bases, there was a span of 16 bases. There are 16 residues in the CDR3. Germline V gene sequence: CDR1 MNHEY, CDR2 SVGAGI.

This clone was detected a few times. The gene calls are TRBV2 and TRBJ1-2; 8 positions match TRBD1. CDR1 is SNHLY, CDR2 FYNNEI, per germline. The CDR3 is 13 residues long. The V and J ends lost 6 bases and 7 bases, in that order; junction bases with no gene match: 7. In nucleotides, the CDR3 is TGTGCCAGCAGCCAGGACAGGGATCTTGGCTACACCTTC. The encoded protein is CASSQDRDLGYTF.

This clone occurred a few times. The CDR3 loop is CASSDRTGGSGVYHTEAFF. The CDR3 nucleotides are TGTGCCAGCAGTGACCGAACAGGGGGTTCCGGAGTTTACCACACTGAAGCTTTCTTT. The genes are TRBV6-1 and TRBJ1-1, with 8 positions matching TRBD1. The germline CDR1 and CDR2 sequences are MNHNS and SASEGT. The CDR3 is 19 residues long. Unmatched junction bases numbered 18, after V lost 3 bases and J lost 3 bases.

This clone was counted only a few times. The chain is built from TRBV27 and TRBJ1-2, with D maybe TRBD1 (6 bases). V lost 5 bases to trimming and J lost 4 bases, with 14 bases between them. Germline loops: CDR1 MNHEY, CDR2 SMNVEV (reference sequence). There are 14 residues in the CDR3. This CDR3 reads CASSTGNWGYGYTF. Here the CDR3 DNA reads TGTGCCAGCAGTACAGGGAATTGGGGCTATGGCTACACCTTC.

V is TRBV7-2 and J is TRBJ1-3, with TRBD1 matching 8 bases. The J segment lost 5 bases and the V segment lost 4 bases, leaving 10 bases of the junction unmatched. The germline V gene encodes CDR1 SGHTA and CDR2 FQGNSA. The CDR3 covers 16 residues. Written as DNA, the CDR3 is TGTGCCAGCAGCTCCCCTTCACAGGGGGTAAGAAACACCATATATTTT. Amino acids: CASSSPSQGVRNTIYF.

The chain links TRBV15 to TRBJ1-5; 10 bases fit TRBD1. The germline CDR1 and CDR2 sequences are LNHNV and YYDKDF (reference sequence). There are 16 residues in the CDR3. The V gene end was trimmed by 4 bases and the J gene end by 5 bases; junction bases not matched to a gene: 8. CDR3 region: CATSIPDRGLHQPQHF. In nucleotides, the CDR3 is TGTGCCACCAGCATCCCCGACAGGGGGCTCCATCAGCCCCAGCATTTT.

The chain uses TRBV7-2 and TRBJ2-7; 8 bases align to TRBD1. The junction had 5 bases not matched to a gene; V was cut back by 2 bases and J by 2 bases. The CDR3 runs to 15 residues. Looked up from germline, CDR1 is SGHTA and CDR2 is FQGNSA. The CDR3 sequence is CASSLSGTGPYEQYF. For the CDR3, the DNA is TGTGCCAGCAGCTTATCTGGGACAGGACCCTACGAGCAGTACTTC.

The gene calls are TRBV21-1 and TRBJ1-3; the table names TRBD1, a call not compared with the DNA. TRBV21-1 is a pseudogene segment. This CDR3 has 17 residues. CDR3 DNA: TGTGCCAGCGTGAGGACAGGGGCCGATCCCTCTGGAAACACCATATATTTT. Its protein product is CASVRTGADPSGNTIYF.

The chain uses TRBV7-8 and TRBJ1-3, with 7 bases identical to TRBD1. This CDR3 spans 15 amino acids. V shed 5 bases and J 0 bases; nucleotides not matched to a gene: 4. The V gene's germline CDR1 is SGHVS and CDR2 FQNEAQ. The chain's CDR3 is CASSPQGISGNTIYF. The CDR3 coding sequence is TGTGCCAGCAGCCCACAGGGGATCTCTGGAAACACCATATATTTT.

V and J are TRBV30 and TRBJ2-5, with a possible D match to TRBD1 (5 bases). From germline, CDR1 is GTSNPN and CDR2 SVGIG (reference sequence). Trimming took off 0 bases at V and 4 bases at J, with 9 bases between the two ends. The CDR3 has 13 residues. DNA of the CDR3: TGTGCCTGGAGTGTACAGGACCGAGAGACCCAGTACTTC. Its translation: CAWSVQDRETQYF.

A single count supports this clone. The rearrangement links TRBV7-9 to TRBJ2-1; TRBD2 matches 8 bases. The V segment lost 1 base and the J segment 0 bases; nucleotides outside the gene matches: 11. The CDR3 is 19 residues long. From germline, CDR1 is SEHNR and CDR2 FQNEAQ (reference sequence). The CDR3, as DNA: TGTGCCAGCAGCTTAGTTTCGGGAGGGCCCAAAAGCTCCTACAATGAGCAGTTCTTC. It encodes CASSLVSGGPKSSYNEQFF. The full variable domain, its missing parts supplied by reference TRBV7-9 and TRBJ2-1, is DTGVSQNPRHKITKRGQNVTFRCDPISEHNRLYWYRQTLGQGPEFLTYFQNEAQLEKSRLLSDRFSAERPKGSFSTLEIQRTEQGDSAMYLCASSLVSGGPKSSYNEQFFGPGTRLTVL.

J is TRBJ1-1 and V is TRBV19, with 9 bases identical to TRBD1. V lost 3 bases, J lost 7 bases, and 9 bases stayed unmatched. The CDR3 is 15 residues long. The germline V gene encodes CDR1 LNHDA and CDR2 SQIVND (reference sequence). As DNA, the CDR3 is TGTGCCAGTAGTATTGCGACAGGGGGTCTTATTGAAGCTTTCTTT. Translating it yields CASSIATGGLIEAFF.

The CDR3 sequence is CASGFRYEQYF. The DNA for the CDR3 is TGTGCCAGCGGGTTCCGCTACGAGCAGTACTTC. The J gene is TRBJ2-7, the V gene TRBV7-2; D remains ambiguous. Germline CDR1 and CDR2: SGHTA and FQGNSA. The V and J ends lost 8 bases and 3 bases respectively, with 8 bases between them. The CDR3 runs 11 residues.

The chain uses TRBV6-9 and TRBJ2-3; either TRBD1 or TRBD2 may supply D (5 bases each). V was pared by 9 bases and J by 0 bases, with 13 bases between. Per germline, CDR1 MNHGY and CDR2 SVAAGI. This CDR3 spans 14 amino acids. The CDR3 sequence: CARKRGRSTDTQYF. CDR3 bases: TGTGCCAGAAAAAGGGGACGGAGCACAGATACGCAGTATTTT.

The chain carries TRBV25-1 and TRBJ1-1; 9 bases agree with TRBD1. This CDR3 has 14 amino acids. The germline CDR1 and CDR2 sequences are MGHDK and SYGVNS. J gave up 3 bases and V 7 bases, and 6 bases lay outside the gene matches. CDR3: CASTHRGRDTEAFF. The CDR3 DNA sequence: TGTGCCAGCACCCACAGGGGGCGGGACACTGAAGCTTTCTTT.

The chain uses TRBV19 and TRBJ2-2; 15 positions agree with TRBD2. J was trimmed by 0 bases and V by 4 bases; bases with no gene match: 9. The CDR3 has 20 amino acids. Per germline, CDR1 LNHDA and CDR2 SQIVND (reference sequence). The CDR3 reads CASSTDWTSGRAANTGELFF. In DNA form, the CDR3 reads TGTGCCAGTAGTACAGACTGGACTAGCGGGAGGGCCGCGAACACCGGGGAGCTGTTTTTT.

The chain couples TRBV5-4 to TRBJ2-5, with TRBD2 matching 8 bases. Losses at the gene ends were 4 bases for V and 5 bases for J; bases not matched to a gene: 13. Germline CDR1 and CDR2: SGHNT and YYREEE (reference sequence). CDR3 length: 16 residues. DNA for the CDR3: TGTGCCAGCAGCCGACCCCCGGGAGGGGGGATGGAGACCCAGTACTTC. Amino acid sequence: CASSRPPGGGMETQYF.